This T cell receptor beta chain was obtained from a study of CD8 T cells in ankylosing spondylitis. Overall study results and limits: Characteristic of ankylosing spondylitis blood, it appeared, was a TCR beta motif comprising roughly 8 highly homologous variants. Several of the motif variants were reported before in synovial fluid and blood from reactive arthritis. Disease-linked clones were CD8+ and relatively rare in peripheral blood.

TCRdb reprocessed the 5' RACE reads via MiXCR and lists one record per CDR3 protein. The sample lists about 52,000 distinct CDR3 sequences; roughly 7.4% were seen once. This clonotype was picked up many times. The antigen is unknown. Germline loops: CDR1 SGHRS, CDR2 YFSETQ. This CDR3 has 15 residues. V lost 3 bases and J lost 0, with 10 bases in between. Sequenced: blood, either unsorted or a sorted T cell fraction (not recorded which). The chain uses TRBV5-1 and TRBJ2-1; possibly TRBD1 for D (5 bases). This clonotype originated in a female donor with ankylosing spondylitis or in good health (not recorded which). CDR3 DNA: TGCGCCAGCAGCTCTAGACAGAACTCCTACAATGAGCAGTTCTTC. This sequence encodes CASSSRQNSYNEQFF.